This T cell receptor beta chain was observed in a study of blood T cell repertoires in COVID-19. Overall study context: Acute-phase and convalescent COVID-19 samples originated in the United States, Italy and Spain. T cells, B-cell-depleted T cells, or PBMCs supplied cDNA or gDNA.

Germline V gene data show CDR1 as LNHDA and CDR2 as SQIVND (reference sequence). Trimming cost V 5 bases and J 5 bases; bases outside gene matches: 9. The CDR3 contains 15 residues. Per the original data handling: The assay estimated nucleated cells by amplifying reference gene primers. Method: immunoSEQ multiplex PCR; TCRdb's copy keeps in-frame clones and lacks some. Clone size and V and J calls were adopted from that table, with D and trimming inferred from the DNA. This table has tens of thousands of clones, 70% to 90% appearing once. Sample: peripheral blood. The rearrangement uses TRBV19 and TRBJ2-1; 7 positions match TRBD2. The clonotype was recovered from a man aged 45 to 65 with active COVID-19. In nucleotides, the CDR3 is TGTGCCAGTAGTCCCTCCGGGACTAAAAACAATGAGCAGTTCTTC. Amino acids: CASSPSGTKNNEQFF.